These 5 T cell receptor beta chains originate from one sample sequenced in a study of T cell responses to AZD1222 COVID-19 vaccine. The repertoire was sequenced with immunoSEQ multiplex PCR; TCRdb's copy has only in-frame clones and lacks some. This sample yields 55,000 to 75,000 clones, of which around four fifths are seen a single time; 9% to 13% belongs to the top ten. Sequenced material: peripheral blood, taken on day 0 of AZD1222 vaccination. These receptors came from an adult in good health.

The chain uses TRBV12-5 and TRBJ2-5; TRBD1 is a possible D gene (5 bases). Between the trimmed V and J ends, which lost 0 bases and 2 bases, there was a span of 13 bases. This CDR3 contains 16 residues. CDR1 and CDR2 from the germline V gene are LGHNT and FRNRAP. This CDR3 reads CASGLVVTEKQETQYF. In DNA form, the CDR3 reads TGTGCTAGTGGTTTGGTGGTGACAGAGAAACAAGAGACCCAGTACTTC.

Only a few counts were recorded for this clone. The V and J genes are TRBV2 and TRBJ1-5; perhaps TRBD1 as D (5 bases). V lost 8 bases and J lost 4, with 18 bases in between. The length of the CDR3 is 15 residues. Per the germline V gene, CDR1 is SNHLY and CDR2 is FYNNEI. CDR3 DNA: TGTGCCAGCCGCATCGATGGGACCGCGAATCAGCCCCAGCATTTT. Its translation: CASRIDGTANQPQHF.

The chain links TRBV20-1 to TRBJ2-1; D gene uncertain. Trimming pared 7 bases from V and 8 bases from J, leaving 12 bases between. The germline V gene has CDR1 DFQATT and CDR2 SNEGSKA (reference sequence). The CDR3 runs to 11 residues. Written as DNA, the CDR3 is TGCAGTGTCCGAAGGTCCGATGAGCAGTTCTTC. Amino acid sequence: CSVRRSDEQFF.

The genes are TRBV27 and TRBJ1-6, with TRBD1 identical over 7 bases. This CDR3 comprises 20 residues. The germline V gene has CDR1 MNHEY and CDR2 SMNVEV (reference sequence). Losses at the gene ends were 0 bases for V and 0 bases for J; bases not matched to a gene: 11. In DNA, the CDR3 is TGTGCCAGCAGTTTATCAGGGGGCATCTTTCTGAGCTCCTATAATTCACCCCTCCACTTT. Its protein is CASSLSGGIFLSSYNSPLHF.

This chain joins TRBV27 and TRBJ2-3; weak D call: TRBD2 (6 bases). Germline V gene sequence: CDR1 MNHEY, CDR2 SMNVEV (reference sequence). The CDR3 runs 16 residues. The V gene lost 5 bases and the J gene lost 2 bases, with 17 bases spanning the gap. The CDR3, as DNA: TGTGCCAGCAGTACCCCCCGGGACTCATTCACAGATACGCAGTATTTT. Its protein product is CASSTPRDSFTDTQYF.